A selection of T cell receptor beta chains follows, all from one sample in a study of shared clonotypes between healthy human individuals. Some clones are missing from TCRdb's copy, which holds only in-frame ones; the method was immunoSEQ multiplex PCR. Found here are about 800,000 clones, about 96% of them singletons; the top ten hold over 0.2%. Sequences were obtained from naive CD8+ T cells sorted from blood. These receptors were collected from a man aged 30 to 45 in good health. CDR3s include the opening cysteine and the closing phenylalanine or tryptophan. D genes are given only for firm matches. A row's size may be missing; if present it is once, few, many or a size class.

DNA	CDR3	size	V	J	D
TGTGCCAGCAGTTACGTGCCTAGCGGACAAGAGACCCAGTACTTC	CASSYVPSGQETQYF	.	TRBV6-5	TRBJ2-5	TRBD2
TGTGCCAGCAGTGATCCGAGCGGGAGGACTCTCACAGATACGCAGTATTTT	CASSDPSGRTLTDTQYF	.	TRBV6-1	TRBJ2-3	TRBD2
TGTGCCAGCAAAGACCAGACGTCCTACGAGCAGTACTTC	CASKDQTSYEQYF	.	TRBV6-6	TRBJ2-7	.
TGTGCCAGCAGCTTAATGGTGGCGGGAGTAGGAACAGATACGCAGTATTTT	CASSLMVAGVGTDTQYF	.	TRBV7-2	TRBJ2-3	TRBD2
TGTGCCAGCAGTCTCCGGGGTGTTACCGGGGAGCTGTTTTTT	CASSLRGVTGELFF	.	TRBV27	TRBJ2-2	.
TGTGCCAGCAGCCCCAGGTTACTAGCGGGAGGAAGCACAGATACGCAGTATTTT	CASSPRLLAGGSTDTQYF	.	TRBV9	TRBJ2-3	TRBD2
TGCGCCAGCAGCGCAGGGCGGTACGGAAACACCATATATTTT	CASSAGRYGNTIYF	.	TRBV4-3	TRBJ1-3	.
TGTGCCAGCAGCTACGACAGGGGCCCAGATACGCAGTATTTT	CASSYDRGPDTQYF	.	TRBV14	TRBJ2-3	TRBD1
TGTGCCAGCAGCAAACCTAGCGGGAGCCTAGAGACCCAGTACTTC	CASSKPSGSLETQYF	.	TRBV28	TRBJ2-5	TRBD2
TGTGCCAGCAGCTTAAGGGGGGCGCGGGCTTATTTGGACACTGAAGCTTTCTTT	CASSLRGARAYLDTEAFF	.	TRBV7-2	TRBJ1-1	.
TGTGCCGGCTCATTCATTCTCCCCCGACCCTACGAGCAGTACTTC	CAGSFILPRPYEQYF	.	TRBV28	TRBJ2-7	.
TGTGCCAGCAGCTTAGATGCAGGGGCTCTCTCCTACGAGCAGTACTTC	CASSLDAGALSYEQYF	.	TRBV11-2	TRBJ2-7	.
TGCGCCAGCAGCCAAGACGACCGACCCTCCACCGAAGCTTTCTTT	CASSQDDRPSTEAFF	once	TRBV4-1	TRBJ1-1	.
TGTGCCAGCAGTTACTCTGGCGAGCAGTACTTC	CASSYSGEQYF	.	TRBV6-6	TRBJ2-7	.
TGTGCCAGCAGCGGACGGAGCGGGAGGGCCTACAATGAGCAGTTCTTC	CASSGRSGRAYNEQFF	.	TRBV9	TRBJ2-1	TRBD2
TGTGCCAGCTCACCACTGGGGAATCTGGACACCATATATTTT	CASSPLGNLDTIYF	.	TRBV18	TRBJ1-3	.
TGTGCCAGCAGTCCGAACCCAGGGCGCGGTGGCTACACCTTC	CASSPNPGRGGYTF	.	TRBV27	TRBJ1-2	.
TGTGCCAGCAGCCCTTTTCTGGGGGGCGATGAGCAGTTCTTC	CASSPFLGGDEQFF	.	TRBV11-2	TRBJ2-1	.
TGTGCCAGCAGCCAAGATCTAACAGATACGCAGTATTTT	CASSQDLTDTQYF	.	TRBV14	TRBJ2-3	.
TGTGCCAGCGGAGGGACTAGCGGGAGCTACGAGCAGTACTTC	CASGGTSGSYEQYF	.	TRBV6-6	TRBJ2-7	TRBD2
TGTGCCAGCAGTTACGACTCTGGAAACACCATATATTTT	CASSYDSGNTIYF	.	TRBV6-6	TRBJ1-3	.
TGCAGCGTCTCAGGGATTGTTGCTTTCTTT	CSVSGIVAFF	once	TRBV29-1	TRBJ1-1	.
TGTGCCAGCAGCTCGTCAAAACATACTAGCGGGAGCTCCTACGAGCAGTACTTC	CASSSSKHTSGSSYEQYF	.	TRBV7-6	TRBJ2-7	TRBD2
TGTGCCAGCCCTGATAACACTGAAGCTTTCTTT	CASPDNTEAFF	.	TRBV2	TRBJ1-1	.
TGTGCCAGCAGTTTAATTGTCGGCAGAAAGAACTACGAGCAGTACTTC	CASSLIVGRKNYEQYF	.	TRBV27	TRBJ2-7	.
TGCGCCAGCAGCCAAGAAAGCCCGGGAACTTCAGAAGAGACCCAGTACTTC	CASSQESPGTSEETQYF	.	TRBV4-1	TRBJ2-5	.
TGCAGCGTTGAAGATCCCGGGGAGACCTACGAGCAGTACTTC	CSVEDPGETYEQYF	.	TRBV29-1	TRBJ2-7	.
TGTGCCAGCAGCTTCCTCCAGGGAGAAGAGACCCAGTACTTC	CASSFLQGEETQYF	.	TRBV11-2	TRBJ2-5	.
TGTGCCAGCAGCTCCTCCTCGGGGCTAGTGAACACCGGGGAGCTGTTTTTT	CASSSSSGLVNTGELFF	.	TRBV7-6	TRBJ2-2	.
TGTGCTAGCAGCTTAGGGGGATACCAAGAGACCCAGTACTTC	CASSLGGYQETQYF	.	TRBV7-7	TRBJ2-5	.
TGTGCCAGCAGCTGGGGCAGCGGGTTTTCCTACGAGCAGTACTTC	CASSWGSGFSYEQYF	.	TRBV7-9	TRBJ2-7	.
TGTGCCAGTAGTACCTCCGGACAGCTACAGAACTATGGCTACACCTTC	CASSTSGQLQNYGYTF	.	TRBV19	TRBJ1-2	.
TGCGCCAGCAGCTTGGCCCTGGGGAGCGGCTACACCTTC	CASSLALGSGYTF	.	TRBV5-1	TRBJ1-2	.
TGTGCTAGTGGTCCGGGACGGGACACCGGGGAGCTGTTTTTT	CASGPGRDTGELFF	.	TRBV12-5	TRBJ2-2	.
TGTGCCAGCAGCACGGGACAGGGGCCGCTGGCAGATACGCAGTATTTT	CASSTGQGPLADTQYF	.	TRBV5-5	TRBJ2-3	TRBD1
TGTGCCAGTGCCCTAGGCAATGAGCAGTTCTTC	CASALGNEQFF	.	TRBV6-5	TRBJ2-1	.
TGTGCCAGTAGAACCAGGAATTCACCCCTCCACTTT	CASRTRNSPLHF	.	TRBV19	TRBJ1-6	.
TGTGCCAGCTCACCATCAGGACAGGGTGCCTACGAGCAGTACTTC	CASSPSGQGAYEQYF	.	TRBV18	TRBJ2-7	TRBD1
TGTGCCAGCAGTTTAGGACTTAGCTCCTACAATGAGCAGTTCTTC	CASSLGLSSYNEQFF	.	TRBV27	TRBJ2-1	.
TGTGCCAGCAGAGGGGAACGGGCCTACGAGCAGTACTTC	CASRGERAYEQYF	.	TRBV5-4	TRBJ2-7	.
TGCAGCGTTAAACAGGGCCTCTCCGAGCAGTACTTC	CSVKQGLSEQYF	.	TRBV29-1	TRBJ2-7	.
TGCAGCGTGCCCAGGACTAGCGGGAGTATTGGGGATGAGCAGTTCTTC	CSVPRTSGSIGDEQFF	.	TRBV29-1	TRBJ2-1	TRBD2
TGTGCCAGCAGAGTAGCGGCCCATGGAGGTTTAGATACGCAGTATTTT	CASRVAAHGGLDTQYF	.	TRBV11-3	TRBJ2-3	.
TGTGCCAGCAGTGGACAGGGGGTGCCTACCTACGAGCAGTACTTC	CASSGQGVPTYEQYF	.	TRBV6-1	TRBJ2-7	TRBD1
TGTGCCAGCAGCCACACTAGAGGGAGGTTCTACGAGCAGTACTTC	CASSHTRGRFYEQYF	.	TRBV27	TRBJ2-7	.
TGTGCCAGCAGCTTAGAGGTGGTTGCGGAGACCCAGTACTTC	CASSLEVVAETQYF	.	TRBV7-9	TRBJ2-5	.
TGTGCCAGCAGCACGGGACAGGGAGCCTACGAGCAGTACTTC	CASSTGQGAYEQYF	.	TRBV5-4	TRBJ2-7	TRBD1
TGTGCCAGCCGTCTTTCTAGCGGGTTAACCTACGAGCAGTACTTC	CASRLSSGLTYEQYF	.	TRBV2	TRBJ2-7	TRBD2
TGTGCCAGCAGCTTAGTGTTGGGGGCGGGAGGCTCGAACACCGGGGAGCTGTTTTTT	CASSLVLGAGGSNTGELFF	.	TRBV13	TRBJ2-2	TRBD2
TGTGCCAGCAGCTTAACGAAGGGGCCTGGAAACACCATATATTTT	CASSLTKGPGNTIYF	.	TRBV7-6	TRBJ1-3	.
TGTGCCAGCAGAGGGACAGATTCGTTAGGCGAGCAGTACTTC	CASRGTDSLGEQYF	once	TRBV6-1	TRBJ2-7	TRBD1
TGTGCCAGCAGTTGGGGGTTGGGAAACACCATATATTTT	CASSWGLGNTIYF	.	TRBV27	TRBJ1-3	.
TGTGCCAGCAGTTTTAAGGTCGGACTAGCTGGAGATACGCAGTATTTT	CASSFKVGLAGDTQYF	.	TRBV11-1	TRBJ2-3	TRBD2
TGTGCCAGCAGCTTGGTTTGGGCGGCACTAGCCTACAATGAGCAGTTCTTC	CASSLVWAALAYNEQFF	.	TRBV5-6	TRBJ2-1	.
TGTGCCAGCAGCTTAGTCGTTCTAGCGGGAGTCAACTCCTACAATGAGCAGTTCTTC	CASSLVVLAGVNSYNEQFF	.	TRBV11-3	TRBJ2-1	TRBD2